This T cell receptor beta chain was obtained from a study of T cells after yellow fever vaccination. General observations from the study: Most clones from primary vaccination were detected again post-booster (around 96% CD4, around 90% CD8). From the bulk population, abundant clonotypes could contaminate and appear within FACS-sorted repertoires. Of the clonotypes, a small share occurred in both CD4 and CD8 compartments.

A process of 5'RACE template switching, which added a universal primer site and UMIs, was used to make TCR cDNA. In TCRdb, the 5' RACE reads were re-called with MiXCR into one record per CDR3 protein. The sample holds 75,000 to 100,000 distinct CDR3 sequences; over 8% are singletons and the top ten take 16%. The CDR3 is made up of 16 amino acids. V lost 5 bases, J lost 8 bases, and 22 bases lay in between. The V gene's germline CDR1 is SEHNR and CDR2 FQNEAQ (reference sequence). This clonotype was sampled from a man aged 18 to 30 who received the YFV17D yellow fever vaccine. The starting material was CD8+ T cells not binding an NS4B(214-222) dextramer, sorted from PBMCs, obtained roughly 15 days after the first yellow fever vaccination. This chain connects TRBV7-9 to TRBJ1-5; possible D gene TRBD1, 6 bases. The CDR3 region has the DNA TGTGCCAGCAGCCCACGAGGGGGGGGTCGTGACGAGCCCCAGCATTTT. This sequence encodes CASSPRGGGRDEPQHF.